Here is one T cell receptor (beta chain) with its context. The data stem from a study of chemoradiotherapy in HPV16-positive cancers. About the study: A couple of HPV16-positive patients' cells yielded candidate HPV-specific clones and common motifs.

From germline, CDR1 is MNHEY and CDR2 SVGAGI. V shed 5 bases and J shed 2 bases, with 7 bases lying between them. The CDR3 runs 13 residues. Assay used: immunoSEQ multiplex PCR; TCRdb lists only in-frame clones, some missing. The sample has about 68,000 clones; 85% to 90% are singletons. The sample consisted of blood, taken from a patient who underwent chemoradiotherapy. The source of this sequence is a human donor with HPV-associated anogenital cancer. The chain employs TRBV6-5 and TRBJ1-3; D gene unclear. The CDR3 sequence: CASSPSTGNTIYF. In DNA, the CDR3 is TGTGCCAGCAGTCCCAGTACTGGAAACACCATATATTTT.